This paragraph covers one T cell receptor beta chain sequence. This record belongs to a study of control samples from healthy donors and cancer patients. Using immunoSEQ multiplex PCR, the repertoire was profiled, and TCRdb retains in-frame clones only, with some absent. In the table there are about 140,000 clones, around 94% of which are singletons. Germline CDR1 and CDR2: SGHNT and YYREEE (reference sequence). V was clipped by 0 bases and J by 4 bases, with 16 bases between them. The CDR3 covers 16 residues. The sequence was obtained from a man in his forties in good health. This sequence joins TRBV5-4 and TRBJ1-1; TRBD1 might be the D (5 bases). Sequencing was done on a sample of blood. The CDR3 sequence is CASSLGRPGGATEAFF. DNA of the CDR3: TGTGCCAGCAGCTTGGGCCGTCCGGGGGGAGCCACTGAAGCTTTCTTT.